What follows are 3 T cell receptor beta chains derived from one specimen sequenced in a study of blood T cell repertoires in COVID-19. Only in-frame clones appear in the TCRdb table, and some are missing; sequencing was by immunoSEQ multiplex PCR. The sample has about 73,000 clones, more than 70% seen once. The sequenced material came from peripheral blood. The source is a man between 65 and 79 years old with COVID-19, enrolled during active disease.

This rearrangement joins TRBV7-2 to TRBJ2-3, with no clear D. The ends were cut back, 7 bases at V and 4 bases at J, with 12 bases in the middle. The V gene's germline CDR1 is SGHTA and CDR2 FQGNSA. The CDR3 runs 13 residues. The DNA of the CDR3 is TGTGCCAGCACCACTTCAAGTGCAGATACGCAGTATTTT. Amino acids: CASTTSSADTQYF.

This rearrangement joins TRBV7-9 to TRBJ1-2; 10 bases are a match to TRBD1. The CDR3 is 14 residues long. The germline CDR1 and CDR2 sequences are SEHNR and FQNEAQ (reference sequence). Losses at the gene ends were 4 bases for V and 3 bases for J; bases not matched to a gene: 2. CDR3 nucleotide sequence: TGTGCCAGCAGCTCGGGGACAGGGGACTATGGCTACACCTTC. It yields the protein CASSSGTGDYGYTF.

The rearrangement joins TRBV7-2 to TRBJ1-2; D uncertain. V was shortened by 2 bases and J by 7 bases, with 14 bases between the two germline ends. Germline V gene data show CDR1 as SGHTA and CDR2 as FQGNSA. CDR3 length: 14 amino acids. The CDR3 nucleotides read TGTGCCAGCAGCTTATTTAGTCGGGGAACTGGCTACACCTTC. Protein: CASSLFSRGTGYTF.